A single sample gave rise to the 22 T cell receptor beta chains below, sequenced in a study of regulatory T cells in long-lasting Graves disease. Time point: newly diagnosed GD, antithyroid drugs for less than 3 months. There was RNA extracted from PBMCs, and the TCR library was made from it. In building TCR beta libraries, iRepertoire HTBI primers were used together with Arm-PCR of CDR3 regions. A single record per CDR3 protein comes from TCRdb applying MiXCR to the multiplex PCR reads. The table includes roughly 560,000 distinct CDR3 sequences, about 15% detected once. The data also belong to a second study, concerning T cells in Graves' hyperthyroidism and ophthalmopathy.

The sample in question was peripheral blood mononuclear cells (PBMCs), obtained at new diagnosis, from a patient treated with antithyroid drugs. The receptors were sampled from a woman aged 35-60 years with Graves disease.

This clonotype showed up many times. Here the CDR3 DNA reads TGCGCCAGCAGCTTGGTAATGGGTTCAGATACGCAGTATTTT. This codes for CASSLVMGSDTQYF. J is TRBJ2-3 and V is TRBV5-1, with D uncertain. The CDR3 is 14 amino acids. V was cut by 0 bases and J by 4 bases, with 9 bases left in between. CDR1 is SGHRS, CDR2 YFSETQ, per germline.

This clonotype was seen at least ten times. The rearrangement links TRBV12-3 or TRBV12-4 to TRBJ1-4, with D uncertain. The V end lost 5 bases, the J end lost 8 bases, and 12 bases lay between the germline ends. The CDR3 consists of 13 residues. CDR3 sequence (DNA): TGTGCCAGCAGTCCCAACCGCGGGGAAAAACTGTTTTTT. Protein product: CASSPNRGEKLFF.

The sample holds many counts of this clonotype. The chain is built from TRBV2 and TRBJ2-5; no definite D call. Trimming cost V 4 bases and J 3 bases, with 9 bases left between them. CDR1 is SNHLY and CDR2 is FYNNEI in the germline V gene. The CDR3 spans 13 residues. CDR3 region: CASSGQEKETQYF. The CDR3 coding sequence is TGTGCCAGCAGTGGTCAGGAGAAAGAGACCCAGTACTTC.

This clonotype was seen ten or more times. This chain connects TRBV3-1 to TRBJ2-7; D uncertain. Germline loops: CDR1 LGHDT, CDR2 YNNKEL (reference sequence). Trimming removed 1 base from V and 2 bases from J, with 18 bases in between. This CDR3 region has 17 residues. CDR3 nucleotides: TGTGCCAGCAGCCAAGTTCCGAGGTATGAAAAGACCTACGAGCAGTACTTC. Its protein product is CASSQVPRYEKTYEQYF.

V is TRBV19 and J is TRBJ1-4; possible D gene TRBD1, 5 bases. Trimming took off 3 bases at V and 2 bases at J, with 13 bases between the two ends. There are 16 residues in the CDR3. Germline lookup yields CDR1 LNHDA and CDR2 SQIVND (reference sequence). The DNA for the CDR3 is TGTGCCAGTAGTATTGAGAAGGGGATCACTAATGAAAAACTGTTTTTT. Its protein is CASSIEKGITNEKLFF.

Concerning this clonotype: This likely reflects a read error, since a far larger clone is one base away. V is TRBV4-2 and J is TRBJ2-1; TRBD2 matches at 8 bases. The germline V gene has CDR1 LGHNA and CDR2 YNFKEQ. With V trimmed by 4 bases and J by 6 bases, 2 bases remained unmatched. The CDR3 spans 13 residues. CDR3 region: CASSLSGANEQFF. As DNA, the CDR3 is TGTGCCAGCAGCCTTAGCGGGGCCAATGAGCAGTTCTTC.

This clonotype was observed many times. The chain links TRBV11-2 to TRBJ1-6; 8 nucleotides line up with TRBD1. After removal of 0 bases from V and 10 bases from J, the junction contained 5 bases not matched to a gene. This CDR3 has 15 amino acids. Germline lookup yields CDR1 SGHAT and CDR2 FQNNGV. The CDR3 DNA sequence: TGTGCCAGCAGCTTAGAAGGACAGGGAGGATCACCCCTCCACTTT. The encoded protein is CASSLEGQGGSPLHF.

This clonotype showed up just a few times. CDR3 loop: CASSIGSANYGYTF. CDR3 sequence (DNA): TGTGCCAGTAGTATCGGCAGCGCTAACTATGGCTACACCTTC. The gene calls are TRBV19 and TRBJ1-2; D uncertain. Trimming took off 3 bases at V and 0 bases at J, with 8 bases between the two ends. The CDR3 is made up of 14 amino acids. Germline V CDR1 and CDR2: LNHDA, SQIVND (reference sequence).

This sequence joins TRBV28 and TRBJ2-7; D gene unclear. The CDR3 spans 14 residues. Trimming took 2 bases from V and 6 from J, leaving 14 bases between them. Per germline, CDR1 MDHEN and CDR2 SYDVKM. This CDR3 is CASSLIGQSREQYF. The CDR3 bases are TGTGCCAGCAGTTTAATCGGGCAGTCCCGCGAGCAGTACTTC.

In its sample, this clonotype was seen many times. The chain links TRBV6-1 to TRBJ1-5; tentative D call: TRBD1 (5 bases). Germline CDR1 and CDR2: MNHNS and SASEGT. The CDR3 extends over 17 amino acids. Trimming cost V 2 bases and J 7 bases, with 21 bases left between them. The DNA for the CDR3 is TGTGCCAGCAGTGAAAGGGGAGGGAATCCCACCAGGCAGCCCCAGCATTTT. Protein: CASSERGGNPTRQPQHF.

This clonotype was recorded many times. This chain connects TRBV3-1 to TRBJ2-7; TRBD2 might be the D (6 bases). The CDR3 spans 14 residues. Looked up from germline, CDR1 is LGHDT and CDR2 is YNNKEL (reference sequence). The ends were cut back, 6 bases at V and 1 base at J, with 13 bases in the middle. The CDR3 DNA sequence: TGTGCCAGCAGTCGGCGGGGCGAGTCCTACGAGCAGTACTTC. Its protein is CASSRRGESYEQYF.

This clonotype was detected ten times or more. The gene calls are TRBV11-2 and TRBJ1-1, with 8 bases lining up with TRBD1. With V trimmed by 5 bases and J by 3 bases, 5 bases remained unmatched. The CDR3 extends over 14 amino acids. Looked up from germline, CDR1 is SGHAT and CDR2 is FQNNGV. The CDR3 here is CASSPIQGDTEAFF. As DNA, the CDR3 is TGTGCCAGCAGCCCAATACAGGGGGACACTGAAGCTTTCTTT.

Points on this clonotype: A much larger clone is a single base away; this may be a read error. This chain uses TRBV6-2 or TRBV6-3 with TRBJ1-1, with D unclear. There are 15 residues in the CDR3. The germline gives CDR1 MNHEY, CDR2 SVGEGT. Trimming took 5 bases from V and 1 from J, leaving 14 bases between them. The CDR3 here is CASSEVFGGNTEAFF. For the CDR3, the DNA is TGTGCCAGCAGTGAAGTTTTCGGTGGGAACACTGAAGCTTTCTTT.

This clonotype was counted at least ten times. The chain combines TRBV19 with TRBJ2-3; D tentatively reads TRBD1 or TRBD2 (7 bases each). CDR1 is LNHDA, CDR2 SQIVND, per germline (reference sequence). Trimming cost V 8 bases and J 7 bases, with 16 bases left between them. The CDR3 consists of 13 residues. CDR3 sequence: CASWNRGGNTQYF. The CDR3, as DNA: TGTGCCAGTTGGAACAGGGGAGGGAATACGCAGTATTTT.

This clonotype was observed many times. The V gene is TRBV30, the J gene TRBJ1-2, with 8 bases that match TRBD1. J gave up 3 bases and V 4 bases, and 4 bases lay outside the gene matches. The CDR3 totals 13 residues. CDR1 GTSNPN and CDR2 SVGIG come from the germline V gene (reference sequence). The CDR3 sequence: CAWTQTGDYGYTF. CDR3 in DNA: TGTGCCTGGACCCAGACAGGGGACTATGGCTACACCTTC.

This clonotype was detected many times. The V gene is TRBV18, the J gene TRBJ2-1; no reliable D call. The CDR3 extends over 13 amino acids. The germline V and J ends were trimmed by 3 bases and 10 bases, with 13 bases remaining between them. Germline CDR1 reads KGHSH; CDR2 reads LQKENI. DNA for the CDR3: TGTGCCAGCTCACCCGGACCTCCGCCGGAGCAGTTCTTC. It specifies CASSPGPPPEQFF.

This clonotype was observed a handful of times. The V call is TRBV20-1, the J call TRBJ2-7, with 12 bases that match TRBD1. V gave up 1 base and J gave up 7 bases; unmatched junction bases: 5. Germline-derived CDR1 and CDR2 are DFQATT and SNEGSKA (reference sequence). This CDR3 comprises 14 residues. In DNA, the CDR3 is TGCAGTGCTAGAGTGGGACAGGGGGCGCGGGAGCAGTACTTC. As protein: CSARVGQGAREQYF.

This clonotype was counted between two and nine times. The rearrangement joins TRBV18 to TRBJ2-7, with D possibly TRBD2 on 6 matching bases. Germline V lookup: CDR1 KGHSH, CDR2 LQKENI. The CDR3 extends over 15 amino acids. Trimming took 1 base from V and 5 from J, leaving 15 bases between them. CDR3 sequence: CASSPLRGNWDEQYF. DNA for the CDR3: TGTGCCAGCTCACCACTCCGGGGGAATTGGGACGAGCAGTACTTC.

This clonotype has more than one count but fewer than ten. The chain carries TRBV6-2 or TRBV6-3 and TRBJ1-1; TRBD1 is a possible D gene (6 bases). Germline V CDR1 and CDR2: MNHEY, SVGEGT. The CDR3 spans 13 residues. Trimming stripped 8 bases from V and 8 bases from J, with 18 bases between. The CDR3 DNA reads as TGTGCCAGCGTCAACCTACAGGGTGGAGAAGCTTTCTTT. This encodes CASVNLQGGEAFF.

This clonotype was seen at least ten times. J is TRBJ2-1 and V is TRBV28; D possibly uses TRBD1 or TRBD2 (6 bases each). V was trimmed by 5 bases and J by 5 bases, leaving 16 bases between them. Germline values: CDR1 MDHEN, CDR2 SYDVKM. There are 15 residues in the CDR3. CDR3 DNA: TGTGCCAGCAGTGGGGCCTGGGGGGCTAACAATGAGCAGTTCTTC. Translated: CASSGAWGANNEQFF.

The gene calls are TRBV29-1 and TRBJ1-1; tentative D call: TRBD1 (6 bases). Trimming removed 3 bases at V and 1 base at J, with 12 bases between. The CDR3 sequence is 14 residues long. Germline V gene lookup returns CDR1 SQVTM and CDR2 ANQGSEA. CDR3 loop: CSVEWGGANTEAFF. As DNA, the CDR3 is TGCAGCGTTGAGTGGGGGGGCGCGAACACTGAAGCTTTCTTT. The variable domain in full, completed from reference TRBV29-1 and TRBJ1-1, reads SAVISQKPSRDICQRGTSLTIQCQVDSQVTMMFWYRQQPGQSLTLIATANQGSEATYESGFVIDKFPISRPNLTFSTLTVSNMSPEDSSIYLCSVEWGGANTEAFFGQGTRLTVV.

There are many counts of this clonotype. The rearrangement uses TRBV28 and TRBJ1-1; D gene ambiguous. The CDR3 covers 14 residues. The V end was cut by 6 bases, the J end by 10 bases, with 21 bases between. CDR1 and CDR2 (germline): MDHEN, SYDVKM. CDR3 nucleotide sequence: TGTGCCAGCAGCTACCCGGACGAGTTCCGGACAGCTTTCTTT. Protein sequence: CASSYPDEFRTAFF.